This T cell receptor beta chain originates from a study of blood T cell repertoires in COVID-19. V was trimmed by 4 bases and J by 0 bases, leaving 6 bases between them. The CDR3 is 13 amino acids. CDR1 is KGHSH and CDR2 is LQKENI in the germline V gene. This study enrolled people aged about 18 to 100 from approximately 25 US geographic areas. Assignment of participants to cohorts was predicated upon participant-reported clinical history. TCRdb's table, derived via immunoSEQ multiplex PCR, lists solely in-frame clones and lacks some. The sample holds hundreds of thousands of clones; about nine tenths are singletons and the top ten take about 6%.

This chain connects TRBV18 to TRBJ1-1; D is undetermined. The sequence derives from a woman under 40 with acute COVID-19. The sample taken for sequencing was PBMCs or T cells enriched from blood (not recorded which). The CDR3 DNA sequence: TGTGCCAGCTCACTGAACTTGAACACTGAAGCTTTCTTT. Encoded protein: CASSLNLNTEAFF.